This T cell receptor beta chain was captured in a study of type 1 regulatory T cells. Study-level information: T-allo10 is an in vitro-generated, Tr1-enriched CD4 T cell product specific for alloantigen.

Each CDR3 protein is one row after TCRdb ran MiXCR on the reads. The profile shows some 90,000 distinct CDR3 sequences, around a third of them singletons. The source material was CD4+ T cells, either the whole sample or a sorted fraction (not recorded which). This clonotype was sampled from a human donor in good health.

CDR3: CATSRDRVSYEQYF. CDR3 DNA sequence: TGTGCCACCAGCAGAGATCGTGTTTCCTACGAGCAGTACTTC. The chain links TRBV15 to TRBJ2-7; D uncertain. Trimming took off 0 bases at V and 1 base at J, with 7 bases between the two ends. Germline V lookup: CDR1 LNHNV, CDR2 YYDKDF (reference sequence). The CDR3 totals 14 residues.